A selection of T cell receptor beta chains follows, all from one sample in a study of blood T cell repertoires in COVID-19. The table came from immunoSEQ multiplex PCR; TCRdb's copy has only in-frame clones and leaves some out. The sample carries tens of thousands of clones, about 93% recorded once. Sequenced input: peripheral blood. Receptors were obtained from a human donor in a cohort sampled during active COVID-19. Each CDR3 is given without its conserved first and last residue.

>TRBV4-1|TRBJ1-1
ASSQARLNTEAF
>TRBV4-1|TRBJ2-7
ASSVRQGSSYEQY
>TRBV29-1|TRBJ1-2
SVLQGANGYT
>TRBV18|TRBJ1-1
ASSPPGGRPNTEAF
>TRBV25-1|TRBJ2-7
ASSVRQGYEQY
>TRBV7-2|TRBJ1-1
ASSYQGQVPEAF
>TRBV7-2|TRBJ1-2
ASSTTAGTGSGYGYT
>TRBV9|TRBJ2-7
ASSRGQDSYEQY
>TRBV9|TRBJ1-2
ASSPGGDGYT
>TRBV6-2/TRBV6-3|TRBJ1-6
ASSSGYNSPLH
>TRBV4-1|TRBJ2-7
ASSPLDTLSYEQY
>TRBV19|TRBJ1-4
ASRTTGTGDRYEKLF
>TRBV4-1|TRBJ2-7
ASSQLGAGSPSYEQY
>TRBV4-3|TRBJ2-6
ASSQDLHGQLSSGANVLT
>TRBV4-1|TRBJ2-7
ASSQELTDGTGSYEQY
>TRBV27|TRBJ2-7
ASSLQGLTYEQY
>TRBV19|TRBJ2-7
ASSPGQGSSYEQY
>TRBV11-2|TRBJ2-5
ASRWTGTIQETQY
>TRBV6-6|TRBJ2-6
ASSPSSGANVLT
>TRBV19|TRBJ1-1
ASSIEADLITVTEAF
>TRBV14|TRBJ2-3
ASSFYTSSDTQY
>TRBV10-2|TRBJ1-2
ASSEIRQGGGYT
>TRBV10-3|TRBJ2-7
AISLGQGDEQY
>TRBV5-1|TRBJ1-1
ASSLAGGQRNTEAF
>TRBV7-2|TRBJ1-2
ASNLERGRPNYGYT
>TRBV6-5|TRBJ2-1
ASSSGGAHNEQF
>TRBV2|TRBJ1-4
ASKGEAPGPRFEKLF
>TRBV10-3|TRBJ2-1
AISESSLGRQSYNEQF
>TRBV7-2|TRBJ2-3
ASSSPITDTQY
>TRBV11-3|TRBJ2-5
ASSLDGGAGKTQY
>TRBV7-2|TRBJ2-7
ASSLTAGGWYEQY
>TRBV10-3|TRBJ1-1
AIGGGPSL
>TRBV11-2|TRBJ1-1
ASSFGRRPYSVMNTEAF
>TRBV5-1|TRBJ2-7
ASSQTGGEQY
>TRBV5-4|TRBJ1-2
ASSLPGAGGGYT
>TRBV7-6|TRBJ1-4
ASSPGNEKLF